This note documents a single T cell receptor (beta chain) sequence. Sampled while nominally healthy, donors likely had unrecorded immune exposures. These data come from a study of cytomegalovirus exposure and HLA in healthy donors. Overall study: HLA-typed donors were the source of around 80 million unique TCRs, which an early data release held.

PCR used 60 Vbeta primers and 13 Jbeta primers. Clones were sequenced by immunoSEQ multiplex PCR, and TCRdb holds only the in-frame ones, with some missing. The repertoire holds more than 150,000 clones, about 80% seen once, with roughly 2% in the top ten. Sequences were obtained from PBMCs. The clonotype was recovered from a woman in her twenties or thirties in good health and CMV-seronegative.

CDR3 DNA: TGTGCCAGCAGCCAGGACAGGGTGTACACCTTC. The encoded protein is CASSQDRVYTF. The rearrangement uses TRBV5-6 and TRBJ1-2, with 8 bases lining up with TRBD1. Losses at the gene ends were 4 bases for V and 11 bases for J; bases not matched to a gene: 4. CDR1 is SGHDT, CDR2 YYEEEE, per germline. The CDR3 covers 11 residues.